The 29 T cell receptor beta chains listed next were all sequenced from one sample in a study of OX40 agonist ivuxolimab in advanced cancers. The library was prepared using the immunoSEQ multiplex PCR assay. TCRdb limited this immuneACCESS table to in-frame rearrangements with V and J called. A share of clones is missing; checked studies link under half to unresolved V genes, and the rest is unexplained. The sample table lists 55,000 to 80,000 clones, 86% of them with a count of one. In total, the top ten clones hold around 2.8% of the sample. The source was CD4+ or CD8+ T cells sorted from blood, collected in a trial of the OX40 agonist ivuxolimab. These receptors all come from an adult with an advanced solid tumor such as melanoma, head and neck, liver or kidney cancer.

The chain links TRBV7-2 to TRBJ2-3, with D unclear. Germline V gene lookup returns CDR1 SGHTA and CDR2 FQGNSA. CDR3 length equals 16 residues. V was cut by 6 bases and J by 2 bases, with 18 bases left in between. The CDR3 reads CASRFNSHHFTDTQYF. Written as DNA, the CDR3 is TGTGCCAGCAGATTCAACTCCCACCACTTCACAGATACGCAGTATTTT.

The V gene is TRBV19, the J gene TRBJ2-1; D perhaps matches TRBD1 (6 bases). The CDR3 runs 13 residues. Trimming removed 11 bases from V and 2 bases from J, with 13 bases in between. Germline V gene lookup returns CDR1 LNHDA and CDR2 SQIVND (reference sequence). The CDR3 loop is CAGGGSTYNEQFF. Written as DNA, the CDR3 is TGTGCCGGTGGGGGCTCAACCTACAATGAGCAGTTCTTC.

The chain carries TRBV27 and TRBJ2-7, with TRBD1 as a possible D gene (7 bases). This CDR3 has 13 residues. Germline V lookup: CDR1 MNHEY, CDR2 SMNVEV (reference sequence). The ends were cut back, 5 bases at V and 4 bases at J, with 12 bases in the middle. CDR3 sequence: CASSGGGWYEQYF. In nucleotides, the CDR3 is TGTGCCAGCAGTGGAGGGGGCTGGTACGAGCAGTACTTC.

The V gene is TRBV19, the J gene TRBJ1-6; D might be TRBD1 (5 bases). There are 15 residues in the CDR3. V was trimmed by 5 bases and J by 7 bases, leaving 15 bases between them. Germline lookup yields CDR1 LNHDA and CDR2 SQIVND (reference sequence). In nucleotides, the CDR3 is TGTGCCAGTAGTGGCCAGGGCCTAATAAATTCACCCCTCCACTTT. Translation gives CASSGQGLINSPLHF.

This chain joins TRBV5-6 and TRBJ1-4; 7 nucleotides match TRBD1. Germline CDR1 reads SGHDT; CDR2 reads YYEEEE. The CDR3 covers 14 residues. V was clipped by 1 base and J by 7 bases; unmatched bases: 4. In nucleotides, the CDR3 is TGTGCCAGCAGCTTGACAGGGGAGAGTGAAAAACTGTTTTTT. Protein sequence: CASSLTGESEKLFF.

The rearrangement links TRBV6-1 to TRBJ1-6, with TRBD1 matching 8 bases. After removal of 4 bases from V and 5 bases from J, the junction contained 1 base not matched to a gene. Looked up from germline, CDR1 is MNHNS and CDR2 is SASEGT. The CDR3 spans 14 residues. The CDR3 region is CASSVGQDNSPLHF. The CDR3 region has the DNA TGTGCCAGCAGTGTGGGACAGGATAATTCACCCCTCCACTTT.

The chain combines TRBV7-9 with TRBJ2-2; TRBD1 matches 9 bases. CDR1 and CDR2 from the germline V gene are SEHNR and FQNEAQ (reference sequence). Trimming at V came to 4 bases and at J to 4 bases, leaving 4 bases not matched to a gene. CDR3 length equals 15 residues. CDR3 bases: TGTGCCAGCAGCTCGGGACAGGGTGGCACCGGGGAGCTGTTTTTT. This codes for CASSSGQGGTGELFF. The full variable domain, its missing parts supplied by reference TRBV7-9 and TRBJ2-2, is DTGVSQNPRHKITKRGQNVTFRCDPISEHNRLYWYRQTLGQGPEFLTYFQNEAQLEKSRLLSDRFSAERPKGSFSTLEIQRTEQGDSAMYLCASSSGQGGTGELFFGEGSRLTVL.

This rearrangement joins TRBV7-8 to TRBJ2-3, with no clear D. Trimming took 5 bases from V and 0 from J, leaving 18 bases between them. This CDR3 region has 17 residues. In germline, CDR1 is SGHVS, CDR2 FQNEAQ. The CDR3 DNA follows: TGTGCCAGCAGCCGCTTTCTTTTTCCGATGAGCACAGATACGCAGTATTTT. This codes for CASSRFLFPMSTDTQYF.

Written as DNA, the CDR3 is TGTGCCAGTAGTATGTCTATCATTGGGAACACTGAAGCTTTCTTT. It codes for CASSMSIIGNTEAFF. This chain joins TRBV19 and TRBJ1-1; the D is unclear. The germline V gene encodes CDR1 LNHDA and CDR2 SQIVND (reference sequence). Trimming removed 3 bases at V and 1 base at J, with 12 bases between. This CDR3 contains 15 residues.

The CDR3 nucleotides read TGCGCCAGCAGCTTGTTTGACTCCGCGGGGGAGCAGTTCTTC. Translating gives CASSLFDSAGEQFF. The genes are TRBV5-1 and TRBJ2-1; a possible D gene is TRBD2 (6 bases). Looked up from germline, CDR1 is SGHRS and CDR2 is YFSETQ. The ends were cut back, 1 base at V and 10 bases at J, with 15 bases in the middle. CDR3 length: 14 residues.

The J gene is TRBJ1-1, the V gene TRBV6-4, with 11 bases fitting TRBD1. Per germline, CDR1 MRHNA and CDR2 SNTAGT. This CDR3 region has 14 residues. The V segment lost 6 bases and the J segment 4 bases; nucleotides outside the gene matches: 4. This CDR3 is CASSPGQGVTEAFF. CDR3 nucleotide sequence: TGTGCCAGCAGCCCGGGACAGGGGGTCACTGAAGCTTTCTTT.

This chain connects TRBV28 to TRBJ1-1; TRBD1 matches 10 bases. CDR1 is MDHEN and CDR2 is SYDVKM in the germline V gene. The J segment lost 4 bases and the V segment lost 4 bases, leaving 3 bases of the junction unmatched. The CDR3 length is 14 residues. CDR3 DNA sequence: TGTGCCAGCAGTTGGGGGACAGGGGTCACTGAAGCTTTCTTT. This gives the protein CASSWGTGVTEAFF.

The chain uses TRBV28 and TRBJ1-2; 11 bases are shared with TRBD1. Trimming removed 3 bases from V and 4 bases from J; junction bases left unmatched: 7. This CDR3 is 16 amino acids long. Germline assignment: CDR1 MDHEN and CDR2 SYDVKM. CDR3 in amino acids: CASSFPGTGGVYGYTF. The CDR3 DNA reads TGTGCCAGCAGTTTCCCCGGGACAGGGGGAGTCTATGGCTACACCTTC.

The chain joins TRBV19 to TRBJ1-6; the match to TRBD1 covers 7 bases. CDR1 and CDR2 (germline): LNHDA, SQIVND (reference sequence). The CDR3 contains 14 residues. V lost 10 bases to trimming and J lost 10 bases; unmatched junction nucleotides: 13. CDR3 residues: CATTLEGAGSPLHF. DNA of the CDR3: TGTGCCACCACCTTAGAGGGGGCAGGGTCACCCCTCCACTTT.

The chain uses TRBV11-2 and TRBJ2-3; 9 bases match TRBD1. CDR1 and CDR2 (germline): SGHAT, FQNNGV. V trimming: 7 bases; J trimming: 5 bases; junction bases outside the gene matches: 13. This CDR3 is 16 amino acids long. The CDR3 sequence: CASTLGQGLSRDTQYF. As DNA, the CDR3 is TGTGCCAGCACCCTAGGACAGGGGCTGTCCCGAGATACGCAGTATTTT.

The table lists this clone with a count of one. The chain joins TRBV15 to TRBJ2-2, with 9 bases matching TRBD1. In germline, CDR1 is LNHNV, CDR2 YYDKDF (reference sequence). V gave up 3 bases and J gave up 5 bases; unmatched junction bases: 4. This CDR3 comprises 15 residues. In DNA, the CDR3 is TGTGCCACCAGCAGGCCCGGGACAGGGACCGGGGAGCTGTTTTTT. Translated, it gives CATSRPGTGTGELFF.

The J gene is TRBJ2-1, the V gene TRBV18, with D perhaps TRBD2 (6 bases). From germline, CDR1 is KGHSH and CDR2 LQKENI. The CDR3 spans 17 residues. Trimming removed 4 bases from V and 0 bases from J, with 16 bases in between. CDR3 sequence reads: CASSQGWGEFSYNEQFF. CDR3 bases: TGTGCCAGCTCACAAGGGTGGGGGGAGTTCTCCTACAATGAGCAGTTCTTC.

CDR3 region: CASSSGLSLTDTQYF. As DNA, the CDR3 is TGCGCCAGCAGCAGCGGACTGTCGTTAACAGATACGCAGTATTTT. The chain couples TRBV5-1 to TRBJ2-3; a possible D gene is TRBD2 (5 bases). V was clipped by 4 bases and J by 3 bases, with 15 bases between them. Germline V gene lookup returns CDR1 SGHRS and CDR2 YFSETQ. The CDR3 runs to 15 residues. The whole variable domain, remainder taken from reference TRBV5-1 and TRBJ2-3, is KAGVTQTPRYLIKTRGQQVTLSCSPISGHRSVSWYQQTPGQGLQFLFEYFSETQRNKGNFPGRFSGRQFSNSRSEMNVSTLELGDSALYLCASSSGLSLTDTQYFGPGTRLTVL.

This clone occurred a few times. The V call is TRBV12-5, the J call TRBJ1-1; D is unresolved. The CDR3 is made up of 13 amino acids. The germline CDR1 and CDR2 sequences are LGHNT and FRNRAP. Trimming pared 4 bases from V and 3 bases from J, leaving 9 bases between. The CDR3 DNA reads TGTGCTAGTGGTTCACAAGTGGACACTGAAGCTTTCTTT. Protein product: CASGSQVDTEAFF.

This sequence joins TRBV5-1 and TRBJ1-6, with D hard to call. Germline CDR1 is SGHRS and CDR2 is YFSETQ. The V gene lost 0 bases and the J gene lost 7 bases, with 5 bases spanning the gap. The CDR3 runs 13 residues. The CDR3 nucleotides read TGCGCCAGCAGCTTGGACCTCAATTCACCCCTCCACTTT. Protein: CASSLDLNSPLHF. The full variable domain, completed using reference TRBV5-1 and TRBJ1-6, is KAGVTQTPRYLIKTRGQQVTLSCSPISGHRSVSWYQQTPGQGLQFLFEYFSETQRNKGNFPGRFSGRQFSNSRSEMNVSTLELGDSALYLCASSLDLNSPLHFGNGTRLTVT.

J is TRBJ2-3 and V is TRBV4-1, with no clear D. Trimming pared 0 bases from V and 3 bases from J, leaving 16 bases between. CDR1 is MGHRA, CDR2 YSYEKL, per germline. CDR3 size: 17 residues. The CDR3: CASSQDSIGVGTDTQYF. The CDR3, as DNA: TGCGCCAGCAGCCAAGATAGTATTGGGGTGGGGACAGATACGCAGTATTTT.

V usage is TRBV7-9 and J usage is TRBJ1-3; no clear D. The CDR3 loop spans 16 amino acids. Deletions cut 5 bases from V and 2 bases from J, with 16 bases between. Looked up from germline, CDR1 is SEHNR and CDR2 is FQNEAQ (reference sequence). The CDR3 region is CASSPPVGMAGNTIYF. The CDR3 DNA sequence: TGTGCCAGCAGCCCACCCGTGGGGATGGCTGGAAACACCATATATTTT.

The chain combines TRBV6-5 with TRBJ2-2, with 13 bases that match TRBD2. V lost 6 bases, J lost 7 bases, and 5 bases stayed unmatched. This CDR3 contains 15 residues. The germline V gene has CDR1 MNHEY and CDR2 SVGAGI. The DNA for the CDR3 is TGTGCCAGCAGGCTGGGACTAGCGGGGAGCGGGGAGCTGTTTTTT. Protein product: CASRLGLAGSGELFF.

This clone occurred once. The rearrangement links TRBV28 to TRBJ2-1; D is ambiguous. The V gene's germline CDR1 is MDHEN and CDR2 SYDVKM. The V end was cut by 7 bases, the J end by 6 bases, with 7 bases between. The CDR3 has 11 residues. DNA of the CDR3: TGTGCCAGCATTCGCCTCAATGAGCAGTTCTTC. Translated, it gives CASIRLNEQFF.

V gene TRBV29-1 combines with J gene TRBJ2-5, with D maybe TRBD2 (7 bases). CDR1 and CDR2 (germline): SQVTM, ANQGSEA. This CDR3 contains 15 residues. The V and J ends lost 0 bases and 5 bases respectively, with 16 bases between them. This CDR3 reads CSVEEGGGAWETQYF. The CDR3, as DNA: TGCAGCGTTGAAGAAGGGGGGGGCGCTTGGGAGACCCAGTACTTC.

The sample holds one count of this clone. The V and J genes are TRBV4-1 and TRBJ2-3; 11 nucleotides match TRBD2. J was trimmed by 0 bases and V by 3 bases; bases with no gene match: 14. From germline, CDR1 is MGHRA and CDR2 YSYEKL. This CDR3 is built from 20 residues. In DNA, the CDR3 is TGCGCCAGCAGCCATCCCCCCCCTAGCGGGGGGCGAGGGAGCACAGATACGCAGTATTTT. Residues: CASSHPPPSGGRGSTDTQYF.

The V and J genes are TRBV28 and TRBJ2-7; 7 nucleotides match TRBD1. Germline V gene sequence: CDR1 MDHEN, CDR2 SYDVKM. This CDR3 has 17 residues. J was trimmed by 3 bases and V by 2 bases; bases with no gene match: 13. The CDR3 protein is CASSLTAVDREDYEQYF. CDR3 nucleotides: TGTGCCAGCAGTTTAACGGCCGTAGACAGGGAAGACTACGAGCAGTACTTC. Drawing the rest from reference TRBV28 and TRBJ2-7, the complete variable domain is DVKVTQSSRYLVKRTGEKVFLECVQDMDHENMFWYRQDPGLGLRLIYFSYDVKMKEKGDIPEGYSVSREKKERFSLILESASTNQTSMYLCASSLTAVDREDYEQYFGPGTRLTVT.

The chain employs TRBV28 and TRBJ1-2, with TRBD1 identical over 9 bases. Germline assignment: CDR1 MDHEN and CDR2 SYDVKM. With V trimmed by 4 bases and J by 1 base, 4 bases remained unmatched. There are 15 residues in the CDR3. The CDR3 is CASSWTGEGNYGYTF. CDR3 in DNA: TGTGCCAGCAGTTGGACAGGGGAAGGTAACTATGGCTACACCTTC.

The chain is built from TRBV7-9 and TRBJ1-2; no clear D. Between the trimmed V and J ends, which lost 0 bases and 0 bases, there was a span of 5 bases. The CDR3 is 14 amino acids. Germline V CDR1 and CDR2: SEHNR, FQNEAQ (reference sequence). The CDR3 loop is CASSLAVANYGYTF. The CDR3 coding sequence is TGTGCCAGCAGCTTAGCCGTAGCTAACTATGGCTACACCTTC.